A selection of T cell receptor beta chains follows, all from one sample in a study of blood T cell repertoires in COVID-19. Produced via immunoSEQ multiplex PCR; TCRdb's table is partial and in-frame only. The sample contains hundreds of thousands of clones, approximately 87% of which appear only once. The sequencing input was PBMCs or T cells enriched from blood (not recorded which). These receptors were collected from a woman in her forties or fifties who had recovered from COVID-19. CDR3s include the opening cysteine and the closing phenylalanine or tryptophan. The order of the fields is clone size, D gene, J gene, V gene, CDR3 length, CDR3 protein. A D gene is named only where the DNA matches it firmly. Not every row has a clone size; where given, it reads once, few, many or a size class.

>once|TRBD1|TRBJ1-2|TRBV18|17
CASSPLAPGTGGYGYTF
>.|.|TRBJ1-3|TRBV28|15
CASSASSSSGNTIYF
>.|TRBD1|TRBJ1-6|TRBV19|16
CASSWGTGHYDSPLHF
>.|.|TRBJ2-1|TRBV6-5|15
CASRKNAGSYNEQFF
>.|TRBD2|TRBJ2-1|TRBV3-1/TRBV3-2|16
CASSQDGRGSGGEQFF
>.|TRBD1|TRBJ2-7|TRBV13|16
CASSLGGTGGNYEQYF
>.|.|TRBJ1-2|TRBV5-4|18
CASSLTVAAFSLNYGYTF
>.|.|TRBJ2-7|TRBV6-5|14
CASSYGRSSYEQYF
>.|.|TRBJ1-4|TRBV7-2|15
CASSLDRQETEKLFF
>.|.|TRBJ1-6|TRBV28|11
CASSPGSPLHF
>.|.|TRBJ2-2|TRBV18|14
CASSGGANTGELFF
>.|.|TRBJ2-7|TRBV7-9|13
CASSPNREYEQYF
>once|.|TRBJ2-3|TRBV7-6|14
CASSLGLSTDTQYF
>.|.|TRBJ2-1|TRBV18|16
CASSPPAGRSINEQFF
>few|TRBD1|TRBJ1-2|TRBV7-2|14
CASSLGQGAYGYTF
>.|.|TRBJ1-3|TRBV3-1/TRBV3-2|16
CASSQSVGASGNTIYF
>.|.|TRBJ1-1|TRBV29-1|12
CSGTGLDTEAFF
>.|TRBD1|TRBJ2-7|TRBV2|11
CAGGQGYEQYF
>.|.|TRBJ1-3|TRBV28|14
CASSLVAPGNTIYF
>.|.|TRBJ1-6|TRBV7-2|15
CASSLVGQGNSPLHF
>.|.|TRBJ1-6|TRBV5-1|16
CASSLWGGQDNSPLHF
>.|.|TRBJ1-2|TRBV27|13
CASRDRGFNGYTF
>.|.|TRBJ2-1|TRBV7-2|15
CASSENSDRHNEQFF
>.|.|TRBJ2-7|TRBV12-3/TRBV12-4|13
CASSLGESYEQYF
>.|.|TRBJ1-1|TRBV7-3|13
CASSLQGNTEAFF
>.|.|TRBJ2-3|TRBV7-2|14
CASSFRTLTDTQYF
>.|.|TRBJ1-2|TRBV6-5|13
CASSPGHGYGYTF
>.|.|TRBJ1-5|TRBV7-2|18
CASSLGGIDRSSNQPQHF
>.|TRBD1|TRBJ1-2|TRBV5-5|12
CASSRTGFGYTF
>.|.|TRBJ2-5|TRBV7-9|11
CASTLGETQYF
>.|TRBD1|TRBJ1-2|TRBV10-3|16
CAISDPWTGGNYGYTF
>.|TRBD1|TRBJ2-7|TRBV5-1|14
CASSEGQGRSEQYF
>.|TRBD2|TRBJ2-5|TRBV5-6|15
CASSLGLAGEETQYF
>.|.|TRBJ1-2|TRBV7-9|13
CASSLAGGYGYTF
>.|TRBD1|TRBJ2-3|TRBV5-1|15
CASSRTGAPGDTQYF
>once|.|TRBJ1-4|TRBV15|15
CATSRGLATNEKLFF
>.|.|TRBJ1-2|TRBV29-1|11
CSGGQTGGYTF
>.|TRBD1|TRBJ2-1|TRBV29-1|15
CSVEGTGGSYNEQFF
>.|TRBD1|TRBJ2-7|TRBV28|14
CASSNRGISYEQYF
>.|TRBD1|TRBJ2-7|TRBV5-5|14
CASSWDRNTYEQYF
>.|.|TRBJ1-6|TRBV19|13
CASSDARDTTLHF
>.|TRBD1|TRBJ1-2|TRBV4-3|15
CASSQAGTANYGYTF
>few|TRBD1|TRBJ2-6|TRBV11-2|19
CASSLDEAQGIGGANVLTF
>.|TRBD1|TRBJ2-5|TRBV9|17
CASSVALGQGAFETQYF
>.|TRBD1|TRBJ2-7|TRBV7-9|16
CASSLILAGGAYEQYF
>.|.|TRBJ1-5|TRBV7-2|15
CASSLVGGNNQPQHF
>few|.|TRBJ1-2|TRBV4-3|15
CASSQDRAGGHGYTF
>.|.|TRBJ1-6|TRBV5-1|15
CASSKDSSYNSPLHF
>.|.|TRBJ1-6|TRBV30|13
CAWSGDSASPLHF
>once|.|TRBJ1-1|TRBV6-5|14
CASRELHPNTEAFF
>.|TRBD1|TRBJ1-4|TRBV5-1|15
CASSPLAGGDEKLFF